The 15 T cell receptor beta chains below were found in one sample sequenced in a study of T cell changes during pregnancy in multiple sclerosis (dated by TCRdb to between 2018 and 2021). Libraries were built with the immunoSEQ multiplex PCR assay. Held by TCRdb, this immuneACCESS table contains in-frame sequences only and omits some clones. Under half of the omission traces to an unresolved V gene where checked; the cause of the rest is unknown. A total of approximately 41,000 clones appear in this sample, about 94% of them only once. The ten top clones hold 0.39% of the sample. The sequenced sample was CD4+ T cells from peripheral blood mononuclear cells, obtained in the second trimester of pregnancy. These receptors were taken from a female donor with multiple sclerosis, enrolled in a pregnancy study.

The chain links TRBV7-2 to TRBJ2-5; TRBD2 matches at 14 bases. This CDR3 comprises 16 residues. The junction had 1 base not matched to a gene; V was cut back by 0 bases and J by 4 bases. Per the germline V gene, CDR1 is SGHTA and CDR2 is FQGNSA. For the CDR3, the DNA is TGTGCCAGCAGCTTAGCGGGGACTAGCGGGAGAGAGACCCAGTACTTC. This encodes CASSLAGTSGRETQYF.

The V call is TRBV6-5, the J call TRBJ1-2, with 7 bases identical to TRBD1. Germline V lookup: CDR1 MNHEY, CDR2 SVGAGI. The CDR3 consists of 12 residues. The J segment lost 4 bases and the V segment lost 6 bases, leaving 2 bases of the junction unmatched. The CDR3 bases are TGTGCCAGCAGGGGACAGATCTATGGCTACACCTTC. It specifies CASRGQIYGYTF.

This chain uses TRBV19 with TRBJ1-5, with D possibly matching TRBD1 (5 bases). V dropped 6 bases and J dropped 0 bases, with 15 bases sitting between them. From germline, CDR1 is LNHDA and CDR2 SQIVND (reference sequence). The CDR3 runs to 16 residues. CDR3 sequence reads: CASSPRTSYSNQPQHF. The CDR3 region has the DNA TGTGCCAGTAGCCCGAGGACATCCTATAGCAATCAGCCCCAGCATTTT. Full variable domain (outside the CDR3, taken from reference TRBV19 and TRBJ1-5): DGGITQSPKYLFRKEGQNVTLSCEQNLNHDAMYWYRQDPGQGLRLIYYSQIVNDFQKGDIAEGYSVSREKKESFPLTVTSAQKNPTAFYLCASSPRTSYSNQPQHFGDGTRLSIL.

This rearrangement joins TRBV5-1 to TRBJ2-3; unclear D gene. The length of the CDR3 is 13 residues. Germline V lookup: CDR1 SGHRS, CDR2 YFSETQ. V lost 0 bases and J lost 5, with 7 bases in between. CDR3 nucleotide sequence: TGCGCCAGCAGCTTGGAACTAAGAGATACGCAGTATTTT. Protein product: CASSLELRDTQYF.

The chain uses TRBV7-9 and TRBJ1-3; D is perhaps TRBD1 (6 bases). CDR1 is SEHNR and CDR2 is FQNEAQ in the germline V gene (reference sequence). Deletions cut 5 bases from V and 2 bases from J, with 19 bases between. This CDR3 has 17 amino acids. CDR3 bases: TGTGCCAGCAGCGGCATAGTGGGGGCGGGGGCTGGAAACACCATATATTTT. It codes for CASSGIVGAGAGNTIYF.

The gene calls are TRBV4-1 and TRBJ2-1, with 15 bases aligning to TRBD2. Germline lookup yields CDR1 MGHRA and CDR2 YSYEKL. The CDR3 totals 17 residues. V gave up 0 bases and J gave up 8 bases; unmatched junction bases: 5. The CDR3 nucleotides read TGCGCCAGCAGCCAAGAATGGACTAGCGGGGGGGCCGATGAGCAGTTCTTC. It encodes CASSQEWTSGGADEQFF.

This sequence joins TRBV6-5 and TRBJ1-1; no clear D. Per germline, CDR1 MNHEY and CDR2 SVGAGI. Trimming removed 2 bases from V and 2 bases from J, with 12 bases in between. The CDR3 contains 15 residues. This CDR3 reads CASSYRLRGNTEAFF. The DNA of the CDR3 is TGTGCCAGCAGTTACCGACTGCGGGGTAACACTGAAGCTTTCTTT.

The chain links TRBV28 to TRBJ2-1; D is ambiguous. Germline CDR1 is MDHEN and CDR2 is SYDVKM. CDR3 length equals 12 residues. V was trimmed by 3 bases and J by 4 bases, leaving 4 bases between them. CDR3 residues: CASSFGYNEQFF. Written as DNA, the CDR3 is TGTGCCAGCAGTTTCGGGTACAATGAGCAGTTCTTC.

The chain uses TRBV2 and TRBJ2-7; 7 positions agree with TRBD1. The CDR3 is 15 amino acids. Germline loops: CDR1 SNHLY, CDR2 FYNNEI. V shed 6 bases, J shed 0 bases, and the junction held 8 bases outside the gene matches. The CDR3 loop reads CASRVGTVSSYEQYF. CDR3 nucleotides: TGTGCCAGCAGAGTCGGGACAGTGAGCTCCTACGAGCAGTACTTC.

The V call is TRBV11-2, the J call TRBJ1-2; maybe TRBD1 (6 bases). Germline CDR1 is SGHAT and CDR2 is FQNNGV. Trimming took 7 bases from V and 6 from J, leaving 18 bases between them. The CDR3 totals 14 residues. The CDR3 nucleotides are TGTGCCAGCACCACGCAGCGGACAGCCCATGGCTACACCTTC. Its protein is CASTTQRTAHGYTF.

This clone was counted a single time. The chain couples TRBV30 to TRBJ1-4, with D unresolved. Germline V CDR1 and CDR2: GTSNPN, SVGIG (reference sequence). Trimming left V 3 bases short and J 0 bases short, with 11 bases between. The CDR3 length is 15 residues. The CDR3 DNA sequence: TGTGCCTGGAGAGCCTTGGTCTCAACTAATGAAAAACTGTTTTTT. This codes for CAWRALVSTNEKLFF.

J is TRBJ2-2 and V is TRBV7-2, with D uncertain. The V end lost 1 base, the J end lost 6 bases, and 3 bases lay between the germline ends. The CDR3 extends over 12 amino acids. Germline loops: CDR1 SGHTA, CDR2 FQGNSA. Written as DNA, the CDR3 is TGTGCCAGCAGCTTAGGCGCCGGGGAGCTGTTTTTT. Translating gives CASSLGAGELFF. Full variable domain (outside the CDR3, taken from reference TRBV7-2 and TRBJ2-2): GAGVSQSPSNKVTEKGKDVELRCDPISGHTALYWYRQSLGQGLEFLIYFQGNSAPDKSGLPSDRFSAERTGGSVSTLTIQRTQQEDSAVYLCASSLGAGELFFGEGSRLTVL.

This chain connects TRBV7-2 to TRBJ2-7; the D is unclear. The CDR3 has 16 amino acids. V was cut by 5 bases and J by 6 bases, with 23 bases left in between. The germline V gene encodes CDR1 SGHTA and CDR2 FQGNSA. The CDR3, as DNA: TGTGCCAGCAGCCATGGTACCCGGCAACCTCCAGGCGAGCAGTACTTC. Protein sequence: CASSHGTRQPPGEQYF.

CDR3 loop: CASSKDNVEQYF. The CDR3 DNA reads TGCGCCAGCAGCAAGGACAATGTCGAGCAGTACTTC. The rearrangement uses TRBV5-1 and TRBJ2-7; possibly TRBD1 for D (5 bases). Germline V gene data show CDR1 as SGHRS and CDR2 as YFSETQ. The CDR3 has 12 residues. Trimming took off 4 bases at V and 6 bases at J, with 11 bases between the two ends.

The chain employs TRBV28 and TRBJ2-3, with 9 positions matching TRBD2. Germline CDR1 is MDHEN and CDR2 is SYDVKM. The CDR3 totals 17 residues. V shed 9 bases, J shed 2 bases, and the junction held 15 bases outside the gene matches. This CDR3 is CASISRKAGGYTDTQYF. CDR3 coding DNA: TGTGCCAGTATCTCTCGGAAGGCGGGAGGGTACACAGATACGCAGTATTTT.